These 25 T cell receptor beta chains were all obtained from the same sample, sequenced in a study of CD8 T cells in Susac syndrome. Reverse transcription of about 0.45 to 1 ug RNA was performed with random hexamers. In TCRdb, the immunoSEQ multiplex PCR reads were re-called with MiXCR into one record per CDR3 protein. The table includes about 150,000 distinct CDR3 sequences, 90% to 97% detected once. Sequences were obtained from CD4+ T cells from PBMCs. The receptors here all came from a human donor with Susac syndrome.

The CDR3 DNA follows: TGCAGCGTCAAGACGACGGGACAAGCTTTCACAGATACGCAGTATTTT. Its protein product is CSVKTTGQAFTDTQYF. This chain uses TRBV29-1 with TRBJ2-3; D is possibly TRBD1 (6 bases). Germline V CDR1 and CDR2: SQVTM, ANQGSEA. Trimming removed 6 bases from V and 2 bases from J, with 21 bases in between. The CDR3 totals 16 residues.

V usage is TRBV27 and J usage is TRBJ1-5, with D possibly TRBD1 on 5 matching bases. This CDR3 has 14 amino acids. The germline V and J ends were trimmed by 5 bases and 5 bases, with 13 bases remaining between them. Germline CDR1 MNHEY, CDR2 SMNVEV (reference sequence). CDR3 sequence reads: CASSRDGPDQPQHF. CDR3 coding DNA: TGTGCCAGCAGTAGGGACGGACCGGATCAGCCCCAGCATTTT.

Written as DNA, the CDR3 is TGCAGCGTTGAAGATCTAGGGGGTGATACGCAGTATTTT. It specifies CSVEDLGGDTQYF. The V gene is TRBV29-1, the J gene TRBJ2-3; the D gene is possibly TRBD1 (6 bases). With 0 bases removed from V and 6 bases from J, the gap between germline ends came to 10 bases. This CDR3 region has 13 residues. Germline-derived CDR1 and CDR2 are SQVTM and ANQGSEA.

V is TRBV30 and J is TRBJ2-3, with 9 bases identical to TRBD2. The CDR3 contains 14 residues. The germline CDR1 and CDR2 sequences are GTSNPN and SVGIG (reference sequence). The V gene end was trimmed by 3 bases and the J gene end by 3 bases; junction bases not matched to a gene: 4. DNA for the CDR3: TGTGCCTGGAGACTAGCGGGTGGGACAGATACGCAGTATTTT. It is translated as CAWRLAGGTDTQYF. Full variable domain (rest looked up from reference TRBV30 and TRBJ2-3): SQTIHQWPATLVQPVGSPLSLECTVEGTSNPNLYWYRQAAGRGLQLLFYSVGIGQISSEVPQNLSASRPQDRQFILSSKKLLLSDSGFYLCAWRLAGGTDTQYFGPGTRLTVL.

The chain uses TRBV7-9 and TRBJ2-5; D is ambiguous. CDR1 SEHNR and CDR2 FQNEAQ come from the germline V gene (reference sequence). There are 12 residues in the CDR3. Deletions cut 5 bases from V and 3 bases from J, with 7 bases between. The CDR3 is CASSGREETQYF. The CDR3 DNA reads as TGTGCCAGCAGCGGAAGGGAAGAGACCCAGTACTTC.

This chain's CDR3 is CASSHRDTEAFF. In nucleotides, the CDR3 is TGTGCCAGCAGCCACAGGGACACTGAAGCTTTCTTT. The chain joins TRBV3-1 to TRBJ1-1; perhaps TRBD1 as D (5 bases). The germline V gene encodes CDR1 LGHDT and CDR2 YNNKEL (reference sequence). V gave up 3 bases and J gave up 3 bases, with 5 bases separating them. CDR3 length equals 12 residues.

The chain's CDR3 is CASSLAGGLYEQYF. The CDR3, as DNA: TGTGCCAGCAGCTTAGCGGGAGGTTTGTACGAGCAGTACTTC. The chain uses TRBV7-9 and TRBJ2-7; tentative D call: TRBD2 (6 bases). This CDR3 region has 14 residues. Germline V gene lookup returns CDR1 SEHNR and CDR2 FQNEAQ (reference sequence). Trimming shortened V by 0 bases and J by 4 bases, and 10 bases separated the two germline ends.

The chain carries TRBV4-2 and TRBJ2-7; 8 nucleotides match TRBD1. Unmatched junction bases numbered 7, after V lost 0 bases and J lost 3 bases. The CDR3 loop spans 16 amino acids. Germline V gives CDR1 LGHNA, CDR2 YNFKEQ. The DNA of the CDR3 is TGTGCCAGCAGCCAAGAAGGGCAGGGGGCCCTCTACGAGCAGTACTTC. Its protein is CASSQEGQGALYEQYF.

Here the CDR3 DNA reads TGTGCCAGCAGCTTGGTGGGGACGGACTATGGCTACACCTTC. Translating gives CASSLVGTDYGYTF. The V gene is TRBV5-6, the J gene TRBJ1-2, with D possibly matching TRBD1 (5 bases). CDR3 size: 14 residues. From germline, CDR1 is SGHDT and CDR2 YYEEEE. V lost 0 bases to trimming and J lost 3 bases, with 9 bases between them.

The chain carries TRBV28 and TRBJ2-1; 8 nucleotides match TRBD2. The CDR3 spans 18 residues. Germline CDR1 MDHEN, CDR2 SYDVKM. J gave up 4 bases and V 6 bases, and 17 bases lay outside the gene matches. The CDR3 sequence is CASSSGSEAGATYNEQFF. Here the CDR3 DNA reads TGTGCCAGCAGCTCTGGGTCCGAAGCGGGGGCTACATACAATGAGCAGTTCTTC. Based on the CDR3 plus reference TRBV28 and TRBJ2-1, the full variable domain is DVKVTQSSRYLVKRTGEKVFLECVQDMDHENMFWYRQDPGLGLRLIYFSYDVKMKEKGDIPEGYSVSREKKERFSLILESASTNQTSMYLCASSSGSEAGATYNEQFFGPGTRLTVL.

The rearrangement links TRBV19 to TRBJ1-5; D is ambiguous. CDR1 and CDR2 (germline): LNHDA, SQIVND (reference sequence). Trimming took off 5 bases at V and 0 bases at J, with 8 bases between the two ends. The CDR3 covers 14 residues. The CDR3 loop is CASSRGYSNQPQHF. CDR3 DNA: TGTGCCAGTAGTCGAGGCTATAGCAATCAGCCCCAGCATTTT.

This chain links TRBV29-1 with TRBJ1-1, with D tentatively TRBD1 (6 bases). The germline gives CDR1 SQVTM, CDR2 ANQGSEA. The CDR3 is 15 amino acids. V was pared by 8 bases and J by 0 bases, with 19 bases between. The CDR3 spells CSFLIPGHMNTEAFF. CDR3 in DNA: TGCAGCTTTCTAATACCGGGACACATGAACACTGAAGCTTTCTTT.

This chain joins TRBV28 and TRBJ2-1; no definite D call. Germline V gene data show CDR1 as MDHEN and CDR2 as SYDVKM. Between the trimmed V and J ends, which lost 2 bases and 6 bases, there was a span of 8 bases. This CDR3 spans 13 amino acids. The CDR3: CASSLVAPNEQFF. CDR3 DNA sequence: TGTGCCAGCAGTTTAGTGGCCCCCAATGAGCAGTTCTTC.

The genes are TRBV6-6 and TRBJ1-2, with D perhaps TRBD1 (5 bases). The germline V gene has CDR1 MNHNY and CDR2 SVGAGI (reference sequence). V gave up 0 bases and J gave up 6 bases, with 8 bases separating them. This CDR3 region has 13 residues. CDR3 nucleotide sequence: TGTGCCAGCAGTTACTCGGCGGGGCATGGCTACACCTTC. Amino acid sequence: CASSYSAGHGYTF.

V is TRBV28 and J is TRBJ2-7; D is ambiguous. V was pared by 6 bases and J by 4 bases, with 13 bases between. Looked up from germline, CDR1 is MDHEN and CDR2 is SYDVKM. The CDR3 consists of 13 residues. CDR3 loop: CASSPSLAYEQYV. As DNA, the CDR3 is TGTGCCAGCAGCCCGTCTCTGGCATACGAGCAGTACGTC.

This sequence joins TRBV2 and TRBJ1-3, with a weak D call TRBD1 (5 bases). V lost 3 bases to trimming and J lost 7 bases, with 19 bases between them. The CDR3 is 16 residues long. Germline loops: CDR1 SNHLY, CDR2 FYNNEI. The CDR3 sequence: CASSETRRERGNTIYF. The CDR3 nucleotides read TGTGCCAGCAGTGAGACTCGGAGGGAGCGGGGGAACACCATATATTTT.

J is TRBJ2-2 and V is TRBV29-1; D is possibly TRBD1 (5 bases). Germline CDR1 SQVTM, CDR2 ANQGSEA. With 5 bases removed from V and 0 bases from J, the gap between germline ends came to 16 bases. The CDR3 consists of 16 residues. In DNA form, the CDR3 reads TGCAGCGTTCGACAGCCCCAGACTTCGAACACCGGGGAGCTGTTTTTT. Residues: CSVRQPQTSNTGELFF.

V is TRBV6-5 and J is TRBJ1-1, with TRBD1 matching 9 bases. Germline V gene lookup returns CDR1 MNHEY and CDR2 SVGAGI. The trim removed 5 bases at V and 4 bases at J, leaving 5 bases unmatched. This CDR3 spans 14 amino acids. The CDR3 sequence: CASSRTGDVTEAFF. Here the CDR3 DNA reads TGTGCCAGCAGTCGGACAGGGGATGTCACTGAAGCTTTCTTT.

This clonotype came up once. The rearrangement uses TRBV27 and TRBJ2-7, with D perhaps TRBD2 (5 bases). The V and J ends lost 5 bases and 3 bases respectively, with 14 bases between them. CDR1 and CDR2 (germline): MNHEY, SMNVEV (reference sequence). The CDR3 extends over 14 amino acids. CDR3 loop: CASSPRRGYYEQYF. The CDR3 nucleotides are TGTGCCAGCAGTCCCCGACGGGGATACTACGAGCAGTACTTC.

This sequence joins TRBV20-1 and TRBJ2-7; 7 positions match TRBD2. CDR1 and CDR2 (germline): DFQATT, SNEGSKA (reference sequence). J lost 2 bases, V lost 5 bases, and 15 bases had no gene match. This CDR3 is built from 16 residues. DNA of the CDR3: TGCAGTGCTCGTCTTGGAGCGGGACCCGATCCCTACGAGCAGTACTTC. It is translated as CSARLGAGPDPYEQYF.

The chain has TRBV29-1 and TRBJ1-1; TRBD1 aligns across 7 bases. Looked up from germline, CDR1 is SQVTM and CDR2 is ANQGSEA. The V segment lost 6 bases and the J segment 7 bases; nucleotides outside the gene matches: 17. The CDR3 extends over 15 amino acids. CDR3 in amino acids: CSVPRQGQNSGEAFF. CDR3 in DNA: TGCAGCGTACCAAGACAGGGACAGAATTCTGGTGAAGCTTTCTTT.

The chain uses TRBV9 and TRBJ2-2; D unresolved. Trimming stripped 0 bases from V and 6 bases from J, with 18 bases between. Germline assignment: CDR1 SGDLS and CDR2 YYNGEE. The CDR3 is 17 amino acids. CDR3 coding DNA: TGTGCCAGCAGCGTAGCTCCCGAAGTAGATCGCCCCGGGGAGCTGTTTTTT. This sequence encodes CASSVAPEVDRPGELFF.

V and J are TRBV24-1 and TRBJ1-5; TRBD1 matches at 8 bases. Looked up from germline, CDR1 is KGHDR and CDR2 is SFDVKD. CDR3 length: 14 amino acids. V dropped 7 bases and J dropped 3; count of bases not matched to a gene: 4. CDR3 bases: TGTGCCACCAGCACGACAGGGGCCAATCAGCCCCAGCATTTT. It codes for CATSTTGANQPQHF.

CDR3 in amino acids: CASSPPGTGSLNTEAFF. The CDR3 nucleotides read TGTGCCAGCTCACCTCCCGGGACAGGGTCCCTGAACACTGAAGCTTTCTTT. The rearrangement uses TRBV18 and TRBJ1-1, with 9 bases that match TRBD1. CDR3 length equals 17 residues. V lost 3 bases and J lost 0; bases outside the gene matches: 8. CDR1 is KGHSH and CDR2 is LQKENI in the germline V gene.

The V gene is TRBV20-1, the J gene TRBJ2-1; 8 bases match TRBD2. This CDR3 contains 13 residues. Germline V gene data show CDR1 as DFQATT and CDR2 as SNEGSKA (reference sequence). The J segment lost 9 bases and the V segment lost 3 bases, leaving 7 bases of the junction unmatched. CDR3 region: CSASGRAFVEQFF. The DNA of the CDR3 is TGCAGTGCTAGCGGGAGGGCCTTTGTTGAGCAGTTCTTC.